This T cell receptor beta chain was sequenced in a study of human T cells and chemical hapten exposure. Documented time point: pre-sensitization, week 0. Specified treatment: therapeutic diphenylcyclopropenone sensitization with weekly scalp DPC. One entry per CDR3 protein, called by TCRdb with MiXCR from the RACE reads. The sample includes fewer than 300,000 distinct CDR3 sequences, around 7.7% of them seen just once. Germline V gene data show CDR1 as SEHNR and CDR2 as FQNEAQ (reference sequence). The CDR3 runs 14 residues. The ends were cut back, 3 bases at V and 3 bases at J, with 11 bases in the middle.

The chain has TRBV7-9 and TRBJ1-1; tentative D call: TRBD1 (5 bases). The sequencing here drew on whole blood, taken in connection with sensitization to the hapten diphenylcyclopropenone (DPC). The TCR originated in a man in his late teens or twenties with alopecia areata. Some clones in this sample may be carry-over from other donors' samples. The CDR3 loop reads CASSFIQGYTEAFF. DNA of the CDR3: TGTGCCAGCAGCTTTATTCAGGGTTACACTGAAGCTTTCTTT.